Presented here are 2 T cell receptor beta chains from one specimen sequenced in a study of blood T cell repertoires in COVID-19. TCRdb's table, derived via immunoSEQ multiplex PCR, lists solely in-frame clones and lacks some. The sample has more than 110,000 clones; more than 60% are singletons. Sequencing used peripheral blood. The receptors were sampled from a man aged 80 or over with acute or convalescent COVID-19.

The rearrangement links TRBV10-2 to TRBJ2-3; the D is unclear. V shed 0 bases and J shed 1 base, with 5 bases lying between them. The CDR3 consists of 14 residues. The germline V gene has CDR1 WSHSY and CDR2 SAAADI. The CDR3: CASSESRGTDTQYF. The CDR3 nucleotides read TGCGCCAGCAGTGAGTCTCGCGGCACAGATACGCAGTATTTT.

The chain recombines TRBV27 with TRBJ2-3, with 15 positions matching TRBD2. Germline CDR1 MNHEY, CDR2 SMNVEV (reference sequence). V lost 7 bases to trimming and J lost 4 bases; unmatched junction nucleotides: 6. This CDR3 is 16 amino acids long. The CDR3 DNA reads TGTGCCAGCAACCTGGGACTAGCGGGGGGCGCAGATACGCAGTATTTT. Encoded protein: CASNLGLAGGADTQYF.